This entry lists 4 T cell receptor beta chains sequenced from one sample in a study of Ad26.COV2.S vaccination and SARS-CoV-2 variants. Libraries were prepared by immunoSEQ multiplex PCR; TCRdb keeps only in-frame clonotypes and omits some of them. The profile covers 350,000 to 400,000 clones, with about nine tenths appearing a single time and around 3.4% taken by the ten largest. Treatment described: about 20 received Ad26.COV2.S at low or high dose, single or two shots; several received placebo; per-sample allocation not given. Specimen acquisition occurred on day 63 following the initial vaccine or placebo injection. The sequenced sample was peripheral blood, obtained in a trial of Ad26.COV2.S vaccine versus placebo. The origin of the receptors is a person aged 18-65 years who received the Ad26.COV2.S COVID-19 vaccine or a placebo.

This chain uses TRBV7-9 with TRBJ1-6, with D maybe TRBD1 (6 bases). CDR1 and CDR2 (germline): SEHNR, FQNEAQ (reference sequence). The length of the CDR3 is 16 residues. The V and J ends lost 5 bases and 7 bases respectively, with 18 bases between them. The CDR3 region is CASSPLAAGANSPLHF. CDR3 DNA sequence: TGTGCCAGCAGCCCCCTAGCGGCAGGGGCCAATTCACCCCTCCACTTT.

The chain links TRBV6-4 to TRBJ2-5; D uncertain. The V end lost 8 bases, the J end lost 2 bases, and 3 bases lay between the germline ends. From germline, CDR1 is MRHNA and CDR2 SNTAGT. CDR3 length equals 10 residues. The CDR3 sequence is CASQQETQYF. CDR3 nucleotides: TGTGCCAGCCAGCAAGAGACCCAGTACTTC.

The gene calls are TRBV28 and TRBJ1-2; D is perhaps TRBD1 (6 bases). Germline loops: CDR1 MDHEN, CDR2 SYDVKM. This CDR3 is built from 16 residues. Trimming pared 5 bases from V and 6 bases from J, leaving 22 bases between. The CDR3 coding sequence is TGTGCCAGCAGTCTCATCGTGACAGGCGATGGGCATGGCTACACCTTC. The encoded protein is CASSLIVTGDGHGYTF.

The rearrangement joins TRBV4-1 to TRBJ1-1; TRBD1 might be the D (6 bases). The germline gives CDR1 MGHRA, CDR2 YSYEKL. The CDR3 has 15 amino acids. Between the trimmed V and J ends, which lost 0 bases and 4 bases, there was a span of 12 bases. The CDR3 loop is CASSQEDHRATEAFF. CDR3 nucleotide sequence: TGCGCCAGCAGCCAAGAGGATCACAGGGCCACTGAAGCTTTCTTT.